The clone carrying this T cell receptor (beta chain) was seen a few times. The antigen remains unidentified. Germline and junction disagree at one end, which may indicate a read error. Germline V gene data show CDR1 as LNHDA and CDR2 as SQIVND (reference sequence). This CDR3 has 14 residues. From RNA transcripts, TCR beta CDR3 regions were amplified. An initial round of RT-PCR targeting the TCR CDR3 relied on the HTBI primer set. MiXCR, run by TCRdb on the multiplex PCR reads, gives a single entry per CDR3 protein. The table has a few hundred thousand distinct CDR3 sequences, about 20% seen once. This record belongs to a study of T cells in Graves' hyperthyroidism and ophthalmopathy. Regarding the study as a whole: The blood repertoire included most of the expanded thyroid clonotypes above 0.001.

Sequencing was performed on blood. V and J are TRBV19 and TRBJ2-7; perhaps D is TRBD1 or TRBD2 (6 bases each). The TCR originated in a man aged 18 to 30 with Graves' hyperthyroidism. DNA for the CDR3: TGTGCCAGTAGTATCGGGGGCCTGCCCTACGAGCAGTGCTTC. Encoded protein: CASSIGGLPYEQCF.